Listed below are T cell receptor beta chains from one sample, sequenced in a study of molecular identifiers for immune sequencing clone quantification. TCRdb analysed the PCR reads with MiXCR anew, one entry per CDR3 protein. Of approximately 320,000 distinct CDR3 sequences detected, roughly 23% appear once; the ten largest clones hold around 0.74%. The sample consisted of naive CD8+ T cells from blood, with Jurkat cell RNA spiked in. The receptor set was obtained from a human donor in good health. Some libraries in this study had Jurkat cell RNA spiked in. Each CDR3 is given without its conserved first and last residue. The order of the fields is V gene, CDR3 protein.

TRBV5-3 AGSLAGGRGSTDTQY
TRBV18 ASSTAPTQETQY
TRBV27 ASRAGRGDTEAF
TRBV20-1 SAVTSSTDTQY
TRBV7-6 ASSLALVLGTGGPNTGELF
TRBV29-1 SSKGAFSQETQY
TRBV7-6 ASSLASGAPSTDTQY
TRBV7-8 ASSLYATVKSGDTQY
TRBV7-6 ASSQNGGWDTDTQY
TRBV4-3 TSSQDISHYEQY
TRBV14 ASSSGTPNYGYT
TRBV29-1 SVDISGANVLT